Below are 30 T cell receptor beta chains sequenced from a single sample in a study of blood T cell repertoires in COVID-19 (dated by TCRdb to the early 2020s). Library preparation employed the immunoSEQ multiplex PCR assay. Held by TCRdb, this immuneACCESS table contains in-frame sequences only and omits some clones. Under half of the omission traces to an unresolved V gene where checked; the cause of the rest is unknown. In all, the sample holds tens of thousands of clones, and 70% to 85% of those were seen once. The leading ten clones occupy under 45% of the sample. Sequenced sample: peripheral blood. The receptors here all came from a woman older than 75 with acute or convalescent COVID-19.

The chain is built from TRBV7-9 and TRBJ1-4, with 8 positions matching TRBD1. V was clipped by 5 bases and J by 8 bases; unmatched bases: 4. Germline V CDR1 and CDR2: SEHNR, FQNEAQ (reference sequence). There are 13 residues in the CDR3. The CDR3 loop reads CASSTDREEKLFF. The CDR3 region has the DNA TGTGCCAGCAGCACGGACAGGGAAGAAAAACTGTTTTTT.

J is TRBJ1-6 and V is TRBV11-2; D possibly corresponds to TRBD1 (6 bases). V lost 5 bases and J lost 6, with 17 bases in between. CDR3 length equals 16 residues. Germline CDR1 is SGHAT and CDR2 is FQNNGV. The CDR3 sequence is CASSLSPGQVNSPLHF. CDR3 DNA sequence: TGTGCCAGCAGCCTTTCTCCGGGACAAGTTAATTCACCCCTCCACTTT.

The chain has TRBV27 and TRBJ2-1; possibly TRBD2 for D (5 bases). This CDR3 is 14 amino acids long. Trimming pared 5 bases from V and 8 bases from J, leaving 16 bases between. From germline, CDR1 is MNHEY and CDR2 SMNVEV (reference sequence). This CDR3 reads CASSHSGSNHEQFF. The CDR3 nucleotides read TGTGCCAGCAGTCACTCGGGATCGAACCATGAGCAGTTCTTC.

CDR3: CASSGAEGANSPLHF. The CDR3 DNA reads TGTGCCAGCAGTGGGGCAGAGGGGGCTAATTCACCCCTCCACTTT. The chain carries TRBV25-1 and TRBJ1-6, with TRBD1 identical over 7 bases. Germline-derived CDR1 and CDR2 are MGHDK and SYGVNS. This CDR3 has 15 residues. The V segment lost 4 bases and the J segment 6 bases; nucleotides outside the gene matches: 6. Variable domain in full (rest from reference TRBV25-1 and TRBJ1-6): EADIYQTPRYLVIGTGKKITLECSQTMGHDKMYWYQQDPGMELHLIHYSYGVNSTEKGDLSSESTVSRIRTEHFPLTLESARPSHTSQYLCASSGAEGANSPLHFGNGTRLTVT.

This chain uses TRBV12-3 or TRBV12-4 with TRBJ1-5; no reliable D call. Trimming pared 3 bases from V and 5 bases from J, leaving 8 bases between. The CDR3 is made up of 13 amino acids. The CDR3 DNA is TGTGCCAGCAGTTTTCGTACAGATCAGCCCCAGCATTTT. Translating it yields CASSFRTDQPQHF.

CDR3 amino acids: CASSLDGRGSGYEQYF. The CDR3 coding sequence is TGTGCCAGCAGCTTAGATGGCAGGGGGTCCGGCTACGAGCAGTACTTC. This chain links TRBV7-9 with TRBJ2-7, with 7 positions matching TRBD1. Germline-derived CDR1 and CDR2 are SEHNR and FQNEAQ (reference sequence). CDR3 length: 16 amino acids. Trimming took 1 base from V and 3 from J; bases not matched to a gene: 9.

This chain links TRBV3-1 (or the pseudogene TRBV3-2) with TRBJ2-7; 8 positions agree with TRBD1. The V and J ends lost 2 bases and 1 base, in that order; junction bases with no gene match: 4. Germline V gene data show CDR1 as LGHDT and CDR2 as YNNKEL (reference sequence). This CDR3 has 15 amino acids. The CDR3 spells CASSQLNRGSYEQYF. CDR3 nucleotides: TGTGCCAGCAGCCAACTAAACAGGGGGTCCTACGAGCAGTACTTC.

The CDR3: CASTLRGLAKNIQYF. CDR3 in DNA: TGTGCCAGCACCTTGAGGGGACTAGCCAAAAACATTCAGTACTTC. The chain uses TRBV28 and TRBJ2-4, with a weak D call TRBD2 (6 bases). With 7 bases removed from V and 0 bases from J, the gap between germline ends came to 13 bases. This CDR3 has 15 amino acids. Looked up from germline, CDR1 is MDHEN and CDR2 is SYDVKM.

The V and J genes are TRBV7-3 and TRBJ2-5; D is unresolved. The V and J ends lost 2 bases and 4 bases respectively, with 5 bases between them. Per the germline V gene, CDR1 is SGHTA and CDR2 is FQGTGA. The CDR3 is 12 residues long. CDR3 DNA: TGTGCCAGCAGCTTAGAGCGAGAGACCCAGTACTTC. Protein sequence: CASSLERETQYF.

The table lists this clone with a few counts. The rearrangement uses TRBV19 and TRBJ2-1, with 11 bases aligning to TRBD2. CDR3 length: 16 amino acids. Germline loops: CDR1 LNHDA, CDR2 SQIVND (reference sequence). The V and J ends lost 4 bases and 2 bases, in that order; junction bases with no gene match: 4. The CDR3 DNA sequence: TGTGCCAGTAGTAAACGACTAGCGGGGACCTACAATGAGCAGTTCTTC. Protein product: CASSKRLAGTYNEQFF.

V and J are TRBV12-3 or TRBV12-4 and TRBJ1-2; the D gene is possibly TRBD1 (5 bases). The CDR3 totals 13 residues. V lost 2 bases and J lost 7, with 11 bases in between. CDR3 coding DNA: TGTGCCAGCAGTTTACTCAGTCAGGGTGGCTACACCTTC. This codes for CASSLLSQGGYTF.

In DNA form, the CDR3 reads TGTGCCAGCAGGCAACAGTCGGGGAATACGCAGTATTTT. Translated, it gives CASRQQSGNTQYF. This chain joins TRBV7-2 and TRBJ2-3, with D possibly matching TRBD2 (5 bases). From germline, CDR1 is SGHTA and CDR2 FQGNSA. The CDR3 loop spans 13 amino acids. V gave up 6 bases and J gave up 7 bases, with 14 bases separating them.

The V call is TRBV19, the J call TRBJ1-5; maybe TRBD1 (5 bases). The CDR3 spans 13 residues. Germline-derived CDR1 and CDR2 are LNHDA and SQIVND (reference sequence). The V and J ends lost 6 bases and 7 bases respectively, with 13 bases between them. This CDR3 reads CASSSTVHQPQHF. The CDR3 DNA reads TGTGCCAGTAGCTCGACAGTGCACCAGCCCCAGCATTTT. Full variable domain (remainder filled in from reference TRBV19 and TRBJ1-5): DGGITQSPKYLFRKEGQNVTLSCEQNLNHDAMYWYRQDPGQGLRLIYYSQIVNDFQKGDIAEGYSVSREKKESFPLTVTSAQKNPTAFYLCASSSTVHQPQHFGDGTRLSIL.

J is TRBJ2-2 and V is TRBV12-3 or TRBV12-4; unclear D gene. The length of the CDR3 is 12 residues. Trimming stripped 9 bases from V and 2 bases from J, with 7 bases between. This CDR3 reads CASVENTGELFF. For the CDR3, the DNA is TGTGCCAGTGTAGAAAACACCGGGGAGCTGTTTTTT.

The chain carries TRBV20-1 and TRBJ2-7; possibly TRBD2 for D (7 bases). Trimming took 3 bases from V and 4 from J, leaving 22 bases between them. The CDR3 runs 16 residues. Germline V gene sequence: CDR1 DFQATT, CDR2 SNEGSKA (reference sequence). The CDR3 DNA reads TGCAGTGCTAGTCAACTCTTAGGGGGAGGGGATTACGAGCAGTACTTC. The encoded protein is CSASQLLGGGDYEQYF.

The CDR3 sequence is CASSNTDTANTGELFF. Written as DNA, the CDR3 is TGTGCCAGCAGCAATACCGACACCGCCAACACCGGGGAGCTGTTTTTT. V is TRBV21-1 and J is TRBJ2-2; TRBD1 reflects the table's D call only, with no check against the DNA. TRBV21-1 is shown as a pseudogene. CDR3 length: 16 amino acids.

The chain carries TRBV2 and TRBJ1-2, with D unresolved. CDR1 and CDR2 (germline): SNHLY, FYNNEI. This CDR3 has 15 residues. Trimming removed 6 bases from V and 6 bases from J, with 20 bases in between. The CDR3 nucleotides read TGTGCCAGCAGCGGCTCGTGGTGGCGGGCTGATGGCTACACCTTC. Its translation: CASSGSWWRADGYTF.

The J gene is TRBJ1-2, the V gene TRBV6-5, with 8 bases aligning to TRBD1. Germline V gene lookup returns CDR1 MNHEY and CDR2 SVGAGI. CDR3 length: 13 residues. V lost 6 bases, J lost 5 bases, and 5 bases stayed unmatched. The CDR3 nucleotides are TGTGCCAGCAGCTCGACAGGGGCGTATGGCTACACCTTC. Its translation is CASSSTGAYGYTF.

Only a few counts were recorded for this clone. This chain uses TRBV2 with TRBJ2-1; perhaps TRBD2 as D (6 bases). The CDR3 has 15 residues. Per the germline V gene, CDR1 is SNHLY and CDR2 is FYNNEI. V lost 4 bases and J lost 8, with 18 bases in between. The CDR3: CASSVRSGGEDEQFF. In DNA, the CDR3 is TGTGCCAGCAGTGTTCGTAGCGGAGGGGAGGATGAGCAGTTCTTC.

The rearrangement uses TRBV6-1 and TRBJ1-2, with D unresolved. Trimming removed 6 bases at V and 9 bases at J, with 8 bases between. Germline CDR1 MNHNS, CDR2 SASEGT. The CDR3 covers 10 residues. CDR3 coding DNA: TGTGCCAGCAGCCTACTACGCTACACCTTC. It is translated as CASSLLRYTF.

This clone was counted a few times. V gene TRBV3-1 (or the pseudogene TRBV3-2) combines with J gene TRBJ2-1; no clear D gene. V lost 0 bases and J lost 6, with 9 bases in between. The CDR3 spans 14 residues. Germline V gives CDR1 LGHDT, CDR2 YNNKEL (reference sequence). The CDR3 sequence: CASSQESGFNEQFF. In DNA, the CDR3 is TGTGCCAGCAGCCAAGAGTCAGGTTTCAATGAGCAGTTCTTC.

The rearrangement links TRBV28 to TRBJ2-3; TRBD1 matches 8 bases. There are 13 residues in the CDR3. Per the germline V gene, CDR1 is MDHEN and CDR2 is SYDVKM. Trimming at V came to 8 bases and at J to 8 bases, leaving 9 bases not matched to a gene. The CDR3 sequence is CASGTQGASTQYF. The CDR3 DNA sequence: TGTGCCAGCGGGACCCAGGGGGCGAGTACGCAGTATTTT.

V gene TRBV10-3 combines with J gene TRBJ1-5; TRBD1 aligns across 11 bases. Germline V CDR1 and CDR2: ENHRY, SYGVKD. CDR3 size: 15 residues. J lost 7 bases, V lost 6 bases, and 8 bases had no gene match. The CDR3: CAIRESGTGGQPQHF. The CDR3, as DNA: TGTGCCATCAGGGAGAGTGGGACAGGGGGGCAGCCCCAGCATTTT.

The rearrangement links TRBV6-5 to TRBJ1-2; 10 bases map to TRBD1. Germline CDR1 is MNHEY and CDR2 is SVGAGI. The CDR3 is 15 amino acids. V dropped 5 bases and J dropped 6; count of bases not matched to a gene: 9. DNA for the CDR3: TGTGCCAGCAGTACGACAGGGGGCGTCTGGAATGGCTACACCTTC. Translating it yields CASSTTGGVWNGYTF.

The J gene is TRBJ2-1, the V gene TRBV7-9; 7 nucleotides line up with TRBD1. Per germline, CDR1 SEHNR and CDR2 FQNEAQ (reference sequence). The CDR3 totals 17 residues. The V segment lost 3 bases and the J segment 0 bases; nucleotides outside the gene matches: 8. Here the CDR3 DNA reads TGTGCCAGCAGCTTTACACAGGGGCTACGCTCCTACAATGAGCAGTTCTTC. Residues: CASSFTQGLRSYNEQFF.

The gene calls are TRBV6-1 and TRBJ1-2, with D possibly TRBD1 on 5 matching bases. The CDR3 has 12 amino acids. CDR1 is MNHNS, CDR2 SASEGT, per germline. Trimming stripped 1 base from V and 6 bases from J, with 6 bases between. The CDR3, as DNA: TGTGCCAGCAGTGAAGGGGGCCATGGCTACACCTTC. It encodes CASSEGGHGYTF.

This clone was counted once. J is TRBJ2-3 and V is TRBV7-3; the match to TRBD2 covers 8 bases. V lost 2 bases and J lost 0; bases outside the gene matches: 1. The CDR3 contains 15 residues. Germline CDR1 and CDR2: SGHTA and FQGTGA. DNA for the CDR3: TGTGCCAGCAGCTTAGCGGGGGGCAGCACAGATACGCAGTATTTT. It codes for CASSLAGGSTDTQYF.

The genes are TRBV28 and TRBJ2-1; D gene ambiguous. Germline V CDR1 and CDR2: MDHEN, SYDVKM. Trimming cost V 5 bases and J 0 bases, with 26 bases left between them. This CDR3 has 20 amino acids. CDR3 coding DNA: TGTGCCAGCAGTCTCCTCCTCCAGCTATCAACTAAAAGCTCCTACAATGAGCAGTTCTTC. Encoded protein: CASSLLLQLSTKSSYNEQFF.

The count of this clone is one. The J gene is TRBJ2-6, the V gene TRBV27; D uncertain. V lost 6 bases to trimming and J lost 0 bases, with 6 bases between them. The CDR3 length is 14 residues. Germline values: CDR1 MNHEY, CDR2 SMNVEV (reference sequence). This CDR3 is CASRRSSGANVLTF. The CDR3 DNA sequence: TGTGCCAGCAGGAGAAGCTCTGGGGCCAACGTCCTGACTTTC.

This clone has a handful of counts. J is TRBJ2-2 and V is TRBV5-1; no clear D. The CDR3 has 14 amino acids. CDR1 and CDR2 from the germline V gene are SGHRS and YFSETQ. The V end was cut by 0 bases, the J end by 7 bases, with 10 bases between. For the CDR3, the DNA is TGCGCCAGCAGCTTGGAATTCGGGTTCGGGGAGCTGTTTTTT. It codes for CASSLEFGFGELFF.